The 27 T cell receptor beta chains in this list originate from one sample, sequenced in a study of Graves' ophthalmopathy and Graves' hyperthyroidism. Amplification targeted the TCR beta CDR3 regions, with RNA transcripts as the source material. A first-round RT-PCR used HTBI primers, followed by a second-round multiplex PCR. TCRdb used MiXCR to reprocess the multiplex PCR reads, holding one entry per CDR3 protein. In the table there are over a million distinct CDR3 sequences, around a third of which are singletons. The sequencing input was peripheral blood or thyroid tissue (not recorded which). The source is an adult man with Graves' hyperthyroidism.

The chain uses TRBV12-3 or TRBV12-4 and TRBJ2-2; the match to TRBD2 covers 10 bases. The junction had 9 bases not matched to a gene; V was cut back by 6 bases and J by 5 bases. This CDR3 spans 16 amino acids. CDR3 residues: CASSPTAGGRTGELFF. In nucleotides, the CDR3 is TGTGCCAGCAGCCCTACAGCGGGGGGGCGGACCGGGGAGCTGTTTTTT.

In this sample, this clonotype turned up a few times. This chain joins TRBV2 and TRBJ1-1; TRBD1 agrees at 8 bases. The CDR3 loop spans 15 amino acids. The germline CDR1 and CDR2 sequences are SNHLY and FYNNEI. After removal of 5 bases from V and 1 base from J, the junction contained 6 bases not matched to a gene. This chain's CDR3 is CASSFYQGANTEAFF. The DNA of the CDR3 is TGTGCCAGCAGTTTTTACCAGGGGGCGAACACTGAAGCTTTCTTT.

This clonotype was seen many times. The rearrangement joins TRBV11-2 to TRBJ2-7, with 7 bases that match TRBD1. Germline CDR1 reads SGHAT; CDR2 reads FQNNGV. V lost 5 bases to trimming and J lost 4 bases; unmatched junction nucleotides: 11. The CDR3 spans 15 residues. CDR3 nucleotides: TGTGCCAGCAGCCTGACTGCAGGGGGACCTTACGAGCAGTACTTC. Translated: CASSLTAGGPYEQYF.

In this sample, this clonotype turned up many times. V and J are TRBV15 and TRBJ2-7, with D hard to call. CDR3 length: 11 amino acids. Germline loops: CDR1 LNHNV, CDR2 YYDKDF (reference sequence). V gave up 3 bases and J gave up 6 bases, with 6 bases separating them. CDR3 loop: CATSSQGEQYF. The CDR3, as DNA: TGTGCCACCAGCAGCCAAGGCGAGCAGTACTTC.

The CDR3: CASRSWTGANEKLFF. In DNA, the CDR3 is TGTGCCAGCAGATCATGGACAGGAGCTAATGAAAAACTGTTTTTT. This chain joins TRBV5-5 and TRBJ1-4, with 7 nucleotides matching TRBD1. The germline V gene has CDR1 SGHKS and CDR2 YYEKEE (reference sequence). V was clipped by 5 bases and J by 3 bases; unmatched bases: 7. This CDR3 contains 15 residues.

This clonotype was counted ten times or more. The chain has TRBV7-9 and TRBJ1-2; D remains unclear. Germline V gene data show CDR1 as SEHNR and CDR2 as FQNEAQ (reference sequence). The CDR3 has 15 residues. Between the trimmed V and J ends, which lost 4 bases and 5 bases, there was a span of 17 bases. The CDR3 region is CASSSTEPAEYGYTF. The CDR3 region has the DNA TGTGCCAGCAGCTCGACCGAGCCTGCCGAATATGGCTACACCTTC.

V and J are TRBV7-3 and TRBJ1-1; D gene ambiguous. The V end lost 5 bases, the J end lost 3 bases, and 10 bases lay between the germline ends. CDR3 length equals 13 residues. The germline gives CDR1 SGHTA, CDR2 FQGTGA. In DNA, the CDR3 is TGTGCCAGCAGCCCTGTGGGGTACACTGAAGCTTTCTTT. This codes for CASSPVGYTEAFF. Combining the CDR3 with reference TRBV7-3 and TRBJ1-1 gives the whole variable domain GAGVSQTPSNKVTEKGKYVELRCDPISGHTALYWYRQSLGQGPEFLIYFQGTGAADDSGLPNDRFFAVRPEGSVSTLKIQRTERGDSAVYLCASSPVGYTEAFFGQGTRLTVV.

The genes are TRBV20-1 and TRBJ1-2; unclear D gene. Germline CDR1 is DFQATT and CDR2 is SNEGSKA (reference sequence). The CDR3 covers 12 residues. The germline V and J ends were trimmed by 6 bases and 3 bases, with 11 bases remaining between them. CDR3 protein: CSAMKADYGYTF. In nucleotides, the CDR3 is TGCAGTGCAATGAAGGCGGACTATGGCTACACCTTC.

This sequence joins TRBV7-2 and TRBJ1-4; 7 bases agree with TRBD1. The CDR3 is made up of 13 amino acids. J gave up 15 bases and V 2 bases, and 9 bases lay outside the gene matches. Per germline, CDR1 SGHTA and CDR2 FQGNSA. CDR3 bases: TGTGCCAGCAGCTTAATCCCGGGACAGTGGTTGTTTTTT. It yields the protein CASSLIPGQWLFF.

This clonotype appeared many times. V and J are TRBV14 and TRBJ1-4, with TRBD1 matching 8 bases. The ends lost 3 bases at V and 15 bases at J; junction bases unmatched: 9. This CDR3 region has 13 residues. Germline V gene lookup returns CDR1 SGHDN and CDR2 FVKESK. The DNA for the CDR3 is TGTGCCAGCAGCCACGTAGCCGGACAGGGCATGTTTTTT. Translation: CASSHVAGQGMFF.

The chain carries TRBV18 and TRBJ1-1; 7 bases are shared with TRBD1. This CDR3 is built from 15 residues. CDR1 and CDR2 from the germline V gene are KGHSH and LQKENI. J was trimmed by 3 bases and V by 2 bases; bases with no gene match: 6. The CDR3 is CASSPYTGADTEAFF. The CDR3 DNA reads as TGTGCCAGCTCACCATATACAGGGGCGGACACTGAAGCTTTCTTT.

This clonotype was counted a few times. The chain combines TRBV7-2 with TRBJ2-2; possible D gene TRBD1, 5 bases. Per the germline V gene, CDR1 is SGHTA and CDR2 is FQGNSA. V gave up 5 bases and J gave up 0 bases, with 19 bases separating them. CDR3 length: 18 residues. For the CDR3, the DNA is TGTGCCAGCAGCCGCCAACCCGACAGATCCGCGAACACCGGGGAGCTGTTTTTT. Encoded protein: CASSRQPDRSANTGELFF.

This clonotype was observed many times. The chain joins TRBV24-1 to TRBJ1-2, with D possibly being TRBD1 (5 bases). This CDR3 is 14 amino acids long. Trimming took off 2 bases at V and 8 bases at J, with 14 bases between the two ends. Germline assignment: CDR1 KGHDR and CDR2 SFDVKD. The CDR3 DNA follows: TGTGCCACCAGTGATTCGGGCAGGGCGAGCGGCTACACCTTC. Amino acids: CATSDSGRASGYTF.

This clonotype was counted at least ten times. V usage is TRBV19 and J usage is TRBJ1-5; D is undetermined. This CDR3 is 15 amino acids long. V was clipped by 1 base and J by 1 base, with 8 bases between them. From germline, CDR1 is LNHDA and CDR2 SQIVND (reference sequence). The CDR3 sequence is CASSIAPRSNQPQHF. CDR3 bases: TGTGCCAGTAGTATAGCCCCTCGGAGCAATCAGCCCCAGCATTTT.

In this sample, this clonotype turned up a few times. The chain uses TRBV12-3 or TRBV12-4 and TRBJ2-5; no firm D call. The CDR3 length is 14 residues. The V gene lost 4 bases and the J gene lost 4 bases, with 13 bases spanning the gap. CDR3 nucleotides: TGTGCCAGCAGTTACGGGTCTCGCGGAGAGACCCAGTACTTC. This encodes CASSYGSRGETQYF.

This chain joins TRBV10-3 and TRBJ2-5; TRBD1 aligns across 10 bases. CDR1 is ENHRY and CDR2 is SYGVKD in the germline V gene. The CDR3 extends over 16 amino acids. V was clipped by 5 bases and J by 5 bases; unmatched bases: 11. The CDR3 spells CAISYFGTGEQETQYF. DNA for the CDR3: TGTGCCATCAGTTACTTCGGGACAGGGGAGCAGGAGACCCAGTACTTC.

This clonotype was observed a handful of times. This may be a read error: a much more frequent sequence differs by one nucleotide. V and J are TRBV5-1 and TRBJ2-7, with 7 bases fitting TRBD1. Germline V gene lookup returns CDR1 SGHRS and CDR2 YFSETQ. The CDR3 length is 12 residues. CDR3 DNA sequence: TGCGCCAGCAGCTTACAGGGGAACGAGCAGCACTTC. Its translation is CASSLQGNEQHF.

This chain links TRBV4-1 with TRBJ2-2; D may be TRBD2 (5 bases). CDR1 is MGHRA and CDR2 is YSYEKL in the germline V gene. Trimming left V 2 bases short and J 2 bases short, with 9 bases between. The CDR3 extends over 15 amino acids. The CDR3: CASSQKDLNTGELFF. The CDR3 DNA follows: TGCGCCAGCAGCCAAAAGGACTTAAACACCGGGGAGCTGTTTTTT.

DNA of the CDR3: TGTGCCATCAGTGAGGACGCTTCGCCTAGCACAGATACGCAGTATTTT. It yields the protein CAISEDASPSTDTQYF. This rearrangement joins TRBV10-3 to TRBJ2-3; the D is unclear. V dropped 2 bases and J dropped 0 bases, with 12 bases sitting between them. The CDR3 contains 16 residues. Germline V gives CDR1 ENHRY, CDR2 SYGVKD.

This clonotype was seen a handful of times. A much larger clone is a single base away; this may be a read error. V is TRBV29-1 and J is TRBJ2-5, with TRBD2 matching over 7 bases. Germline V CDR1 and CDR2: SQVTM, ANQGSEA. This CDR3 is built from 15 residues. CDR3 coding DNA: TGCAGCGTTGCCGGGCGGGAGCTTCATGGAGAGATCCAGTACTTC. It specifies CSVAGRELHGEIQYF.

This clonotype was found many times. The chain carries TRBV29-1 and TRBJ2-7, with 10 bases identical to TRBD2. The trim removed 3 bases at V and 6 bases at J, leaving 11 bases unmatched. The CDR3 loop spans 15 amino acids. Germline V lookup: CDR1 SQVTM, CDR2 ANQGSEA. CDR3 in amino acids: CSVDISGRAGAEQYF. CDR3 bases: TGCAGCGTTGACATCAGCGGGAGGGCTGGAGCCGAGCAGTACTTC.

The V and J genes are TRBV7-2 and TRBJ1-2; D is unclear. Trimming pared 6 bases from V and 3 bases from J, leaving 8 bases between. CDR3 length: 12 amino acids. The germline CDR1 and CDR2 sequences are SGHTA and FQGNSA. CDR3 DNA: TGTGCCAGCAGTTTATTACACTATGGCTACACCTTC. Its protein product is CASSLLHYGYTF.

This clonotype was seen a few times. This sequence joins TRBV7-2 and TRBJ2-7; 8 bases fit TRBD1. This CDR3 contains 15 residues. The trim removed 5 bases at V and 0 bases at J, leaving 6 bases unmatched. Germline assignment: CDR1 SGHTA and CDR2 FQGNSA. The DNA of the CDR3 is TGTGCCAGCAGCCCGACAGGGGCGGTCTCCTACGAGCAGTACTTC. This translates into CASSPTGAVSYEQYF.

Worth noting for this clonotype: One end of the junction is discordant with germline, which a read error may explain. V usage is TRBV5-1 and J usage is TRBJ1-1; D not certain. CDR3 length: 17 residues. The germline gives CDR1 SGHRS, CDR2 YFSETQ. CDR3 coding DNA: TGCGCCAGCAGCTTGGCCCGTGTGGTCGGAATGAACACTGAAGCTTCCTTT. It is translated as CASSLARVVGMNTEASF.

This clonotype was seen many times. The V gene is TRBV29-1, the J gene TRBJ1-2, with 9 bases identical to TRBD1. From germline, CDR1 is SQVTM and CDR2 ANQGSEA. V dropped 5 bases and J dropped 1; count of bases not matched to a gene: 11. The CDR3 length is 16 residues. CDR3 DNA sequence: TGCAGCGTTTTTCCGGGACAGGGACTATTTAACTATGGCTACACCTTC. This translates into CSVFPGQGLFNYGYTF.

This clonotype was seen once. CDR3 protein: CAISAGTSGGARETQYF. For the CDR3, the DNA is TGTGCCATCAGTGCCGGGACTAGCGGGGGGGCCCGAGAGACCCAGTACTTC. V gene TRBV10-3 combines with J gene TRBJ2-5; 16 positions match TRBD2. This CDR3 region has 17 residues. The germline V gene encodes CDR1 ENHRY and CDR2 SYGVKD. Trimming cost V 4 bases and J 4 bases; bases outside gene matches: 6.

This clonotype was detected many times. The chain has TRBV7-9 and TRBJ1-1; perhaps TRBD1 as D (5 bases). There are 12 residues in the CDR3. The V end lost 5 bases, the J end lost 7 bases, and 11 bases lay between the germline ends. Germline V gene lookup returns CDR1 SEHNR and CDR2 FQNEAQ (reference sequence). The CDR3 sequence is CASSPQGIEAFF. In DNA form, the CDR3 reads TGTGCCAGCAGCCCCCAGGGAATTGAAGCTTTCTTT.